These T cell receptor beta chains were read from a single sample in a study of T cell clones after liver transplantation. Some clones are missing from TCRdb's copy, which holds only in-frame ones; the method was immunoSEQ multiplex PCR. The data contain tens of thousands of clones, approximately 87% of them singletons. Material: CD4+ T cells from blood, obtained at the 22-month timepoint. These TCRs come from a human patient who received a liver transplant. Some T cells may be supplied by the graft donor. CDR3s include the opening cysteine and the closing phenylalanine or tryptophan. A D gene is named only where the DNA matches it firmly. Clone size is stated in some rows and not others, as once, few, many or a class when expanded.

CDR3 protein: CASSPVYANTGELFF; CDR3 DNA: TGTGCCAGCAGTCCTGTTTACGCGAACACCGGGGAGCTGTTTTTT; V gene: TRBV6-5; J gene: TRBJ2-2; D gene: NA; clone size: NA
CDR3 protein: CASSLEASGSGYEQYF; CDR3 DNA: TGCGCCAGCAGCTTGGAGGCTAGCGGGAGCGGCTACGAGCAGTACTTC; V gene: TRBV5-1; J gene: TRBJ2-7; D gene: TRBD2; clone size: NA
CDR3 protein: CASSQGTSLSEQFF; CDR3 DNA: TGCGCCAGCAGCCAGGGGACTTCCCTATCCGAGCAGTTCTTC; V gene: TRBV4-3; J gene: TRBJ2-1; D gene: NA; clone size: NA
CDR3 protein: CASSQDPGEDEKLFF; CDR3 DNA: TGCGCCAGCAGCCAAGACCCAGGGGAGGATGAAAAACTGTTTTTT; V gene: TRBV4-1; J gene: TRBJ1-4; D gene: NA; clone size: once
CDR3 protein: CSVERTQGNTIYF; CDR3 DNA: TGCAGCGTTGAACGGACACAGGGTAACACCATATATTTT; V gene: TRBV29-1; J gene: TRBJ1-3; D gene: NA; clone size: NA
CDR3 protein: CASSQGTTLGANVLTF; CDR3 DNA: TGCGCCAGCAGCCAGGGGACAACCCTTGGGGCCAACGTCCTGACTTTC; V gene: TRBV4-3; J gene: TRBJ2-6; D gene: NA; clone size: NA
CDR3 protein: CASSPTVGLAVYVAETQYF; CDR3 DNA: TGTGCCAGCAGCCCTACCGTGGGGCTAGCGGTATACGTCGCAGAGACCCAGTACTTC; V gene: TRBV9; J gene: TRBJ2-5; D gene: TRBD2; clone size: NA
CDR3 protein: CSATPQETQYF; CDR3 DNA: TGCAGTGCTACACCGCAAGAGACCCAGTACTTC; V gene: TRBV20-1; J gene: TRBJ2-5; D gene: NA; clone size: NA
CDR3 protein: CASRGNVNSYEQYF; CDR3 DNA: TGTGCCAGCAGGGGAAACGTCAACTCCTACGAGCAGTACTTC; V gene: TRBV2; J gene: TRBJ2-7; D gene: NA; clone size: NA
CDR3 protein: CASSLEGEPSTDTQYF; CDR3 DNA: TGCGCCAGCAGCTTGGAGGGGGAACCTAGCACAGATACGCAGTATTTT; V gene: TRBV5-1; J gene: TRBJ2-3; D gene: NA; clone size: NA
CDR3 protein: CASSARMGETQYF; CDR3 DNA: TGTGCCAGCAGTGCGCGGATGGGGGAGACCCAGTACTTC; V gene: TRBV2; J gene: TRBJ2-5; D gene: NA; clone size: NA
CDR3 protein: CASSPRSGANTGELFF; CDR3 DNA: TGTGCCAGCTCACCCCGGAGCGGAGCGAACACCGGGGAGCTGTTTTTT; V gene: TRBV18; J gene: TRBJ2-2; D gene: NA; clone size: NA
CDR3 protein: CASSLYRAGYQETQYF; CDR3 DNA: TGTGCCAGCAGCTTGTACAGGGCGGGGTACCAAGAGACCCAGTACTTC; V gene: TRBV5-6; J gene: TRBJ2-5; D gene: NA; clone size: few
CDR3 protein: CASSLAGAVKGNEQFF; CDR3 DNA: TGTGCCAGCAGCTTGGCCGGGGCAGTTAAAGGGAATGAGCAGTTCTTC; V gene: TRBV5-4; J gene: TRBJ2-1; D gene: NA; clone size: NA
CDR3 protein: CASSLLPVSGSQEQYF; CDR3 DNA: TGCGCCAGCAGCTTGTTGCCCGTGTCAGGGTCACAAGAGCAGTACTTC; V gene: TRBV5-1; J gene: TRBJ2-7; D gene: NA; clone size: NA
CDR3 protein: CASSMVAEYTEAFF; CDR3 DNA: TGTGCCAGTAGTATGGTGGCAGAATACACTGAAGCTTTCTTT; V gene: TRBV19; J gene: TRBJ1-1; D gene: NA; clone size: NA
CDR3 protein: CASSLDTDYGYTF; CDR3 DNA: TGTGCCAGCAGTCTTGACACAGACTATGGCTACACCTTC; V gene: TRBV11-2; J gene: TRBJ1-2; D gene: NA; clone size: NA
CDR3 protein: CASSPTLGGTANEQYF; CDR3 DNA: TGTGCCAGTAGCCCCACGCTGGGGGGTACTGCTAACGAGCAGTACTTC; V gene: TRBV19; J gene: TRBJ2-7; D gene: NA; clone size: NA
CDR3 protein: CASSDRRGGNYGYTF; CDR3 DNA: TGCGCCAGCAGCGACCGCAGGGGTGGGAACTATGGCTACACCTTC; V gene: TRBV4-3; J gene: TRBJ1-2; D gene: NA; clone size: NA
CDR3 protein: CASSPPGTVNTGELFF; CDR3 DNA: TGTGCCAGCAGCCCACCCGGGACGGTAAACACCGGGGAGCTGTTTTTT; V gene: TRBV21-1; J gene: TRBJ2-2; D gene: NA; clone size: once
CDR3 protein: CASSLASGLNYGYTF; CDR3 DNA: TGTGCCAGCAGCTTAGCATCGGGACTTAACTATGGCTACACCTTC; V gene: TRBV7-2; J gene: TRBJ1-2; D gene: NA; clone size: NA
CDR3 protein: CASTIRDRGHNEQFF; CDR3 DNA: TGTGCCAGCACTATCCGGGACAGGGGGCACAATGAGCAGTTCTTC; V gene: TRBV6-1; J gene: TRBJ2-1; D gene: TRBD1; clone size: NA
CDR3 protein: CASNARGGGTYNEQFF; CDR3 DNA: TGTGCCAGTAATGCGAGGGGCGGGGGGACATACAATGAGCAGTTCTTC; V gene: TRBV19; J gene: TRBJ2-1; D gene: TRBD2; clone size: NA
CDR3 protein: CASSQLMGVGELFF; CDR3 DNA: TGTGCCAGCAGTCAATTGATGGGGGTCGGGGAGCTGTTTTTT; V gene: TRBV6-6; J gene: TRBJ2-2; D gene: NA; clone size: few
CDR3 protein: CASSITSYEQYF; CDR3 DNA: TGTGCCAGCAGCATTACCTCCTACGAGCAGTACTTC; V gene: TRBV5-6; J gene: TRBJ2-7; D gene: NA; clone size: NA
CDR3 protein: CSVAKNRREQYF; CDR3 DNA: TGCAGCGTTGCGAAAAACCGGAGGGAGCAGTACTTC; V gene: TRBV29-1; J gene: TRBJ2-7; D gene: NA; clone size: NA
CDR3 protein: CASSETDSKAFF; CDR3 DNA: TGTGCCAGCAGCGAGACAGATTCAAAAGCTTTCTTT; V gene: TRBV5-4; J gene: TRBJ1-1; D gene: NA; clone size: once
CDR3 protein: CASSESLGDYGYTF; CDR3 DNA: TGTGCCAGCAGTGAAAGTCTAGGGGACTATGGCTACACCTTC; V gene: TRBV6-1; J gene: TRBJ1-2; D gene: NA; clone size: NA
CDR3 protein: CATKRTGGTEAFF; CDR3 DNA: TGTGCCACCAAACGGACAGGGGGTACTGAAGCTTTCTTT; V gene: TRBV27; J gene: TRBJ1-1; D gene: TRBD1; clone size: once
CDR3 protein: CASSPQGRGVITDTQYF; CDR3 DNA: TGTGCCAGCAGCCCCCAGGGGCGGGGGGTGATCACAGATACGCAGTATTTT; V gene: TRBV7-2; J gene: TRBJ2-3; D gene: TRBD2; clone size: NA
CDR3 protein: CASSQDDQGWGTDTQYF; CDR3 DNA: TGTGCCAGCAGCCAAGATGACCAGGGATGGGGCACAGATACGCAGTATTTT; V gene: TRBV4-2; J gene: TRBJ2-3; D gene: NA; clone size: NA
CDR3 protein: CAWGHGLEGETQYF; CDR3 DNA: TGTGCCTGGGGACACGGACTAGAGGGGGAGACCCAGTACTTC; V gene: TRBV30; J gene: TRBJ2-5; D gene: TRBD2; clone size: NA
CDR3 protein: CASSYMSRDAGGYTF; CDR3 DNA: TGTGCCAGCAGTTACATGTCCAGGGACGCTGGTGGCTACACCTTC; V gene: TRBV6-5; J gene: TRBJ1-2; D gene: NA; clone size: NA
CDR3 protein: CASSDNPRGGEQYF; CDR3 DNA: TGTGCCAGCAGTGATAACCCCAGGGGCGGCGAGCAGTACTTC; V gene: TRBV6-1; J gene: TRBJ2-7; D gene: NA; clone size: NA
CDR3 protein: CASSSQGPQHF; CDR3 DNA: TGTGCCAGCAGTTCGCAGGGCCCCCAGCATTTT; V gene: TRBV7-2; J gene: TRBJ1-5; D gene: NA; clone size: NA
CDR3 protein: CASSLVGGGVADTQYF; CDR3 DNA: TGTGCCAGCAGCTTGGTTGGAGGGGGGGTGGCAGATACGCAGTATTTT; V gene: TRBV5-6; J gene: TRBJ2-3; D gene: NA; clone size: NA
CDR3 protein: CASSLQVAYNEQFF; CDR3 DNA: TGTGCCAGCAGCTTACAGGTGGCTTACAATGAGCAGTTCTTC; V gene: TRBV7-9; J gene: TRBJ2-1; D gene: NA; clone size: NA
CDR3 protein: CASSGDSTDTQYF; CDR3 DNA: TGTGCCAGCAGCGGGGACAGCACAGATACGCAGTATTTT; V gene: TRBV6-5; J gene: TRBJ2-3; D gene: NA; clone size: NA
CDR3 protein: CASSFLRATQYF; CDR3 DNA: TGTGCCAGCAGCTTCCTTCGGGCGACCCAGTACTTC; V gene: TRBV7-6; J gene: TRBJ2-5; D gene: NA; clone size: NA
CDR3 protein: CASSRKGATEAFF; CDR3 DNA: TGTGCCAGCAGCCGTAAGGGGGCTACTGAAGCTTTCTTT; V gene: TRBV14; J gene: TRBJ1-1; D gene: TRBD1; clone size: NA
CDR3 protein: CASSRREGETQYF; CDR3 DNA: TGTGCCAGCAGCCGCAGGGAGGGGGAGACCCAGTACTTC; V gene: TRBV11-3; J gene: TRBJ2-5; D gene: TRBD2; clone size: NA
CDR3 protein: CASELGQSYEQYF; CDR3 DNA: TGTGCCAGCGAACTGGGACAGTCCTACGAGCAGTACTTC; V gene: TRBV28; J gene: TRBJ2-7; D gene: TRBD1; clone size: NA
CDR3 protein: CASKQGAYTGELFF; CDR3 DNA: TGTGCCAGCAAGCAGGGGGCGTACACCGGGGAGCTGTTTTTT; V gene: TRBV6-4; J gene: TRBJ2-2; D gene: TRBD1; clone size: NA
CDR3 protein: CASSDEPGTTQYF; CDR3 DNA: TGTGCCAGTAGTGATGAACCCGGGACTACGCAGTATTTT; V gene: TRBV19; J gene: TRBJ2-3; D gene: NA; clone size: NA
CDR3 protein: CASSSGQGAFTGELFF; CDR3 DNA: TGTGCCAGCAGCTCCGGACAGGGGGCATTTACCGGGGAGCTGTTTTTT; V gene: TRBV5-6; J gene: TRBJ2-2; D gene: TRBD1; clone size: NA
CDR3 protein: CAWSTGTSGANVLTF; CDR3 DNA: TGTGCCTGGTCAACCGGGACTTCTGGGGCCAACGTCCTGACTTTC; V gene: TRBV30; J gene: TRBJ2-6; D gene: NA; clone size: NA
CDR3 protein: CAWSPIGQGSFF; CDR3 DNA: TGTGCCTGGAGTCCAATAGGGCAGGGATCTTTCTTT; V gene: TRBV30; J gene: TRBJ1-1; D gene: NA; clone size: NA
CDR3 protein: CASSKFRPGWRETQYF; CDR3 DNA: TGTGCCAGCAGCAAGTTTAGGCCAGGTTGGAGAGAGACCCAGTACTTC; V gene: TRBV21-1; J gene: TRBJ2-5; D gene: NA; clone size: NA